The clone carrying this T cell receptor beta chain was recorded a few times. The data belong to a study of read filtering for tumor transcriptome and immune sequencing. Germline CDR1 SGHVS, CDR2 FQNEAQ. Trimming removed 5 bases from V and 4 bases from J; junction bases left unmatched: 14. The length of the CDR3 is 17 residues. The library was built from approximately 400 ng RNA with molecular barcoded adaptors for alpha/delta and beta/gamma chains. Each CDR3 protein gets one entry after TCRdb re-called the reads with MiXCR. Among around 50,000 distinct CDR3 sequences listed, 20% to 25% were seen once.

V gene TRBV7-8 combines with J gene TRBJ2-5; 9 bases fit TRBD1. The sample was a population of CD138-negative cells sorted from bone marrow. The source of this sequence is a donor at least 40 years old with multiple myeloma. CDR3 residues: CASSNRPDRGLRETQYF. The CDR3 DNA sequence: TGTGCCAGCAGCAACCGACCGGACAGGGGTTTGCGAGAGACCCAGTACTTC.